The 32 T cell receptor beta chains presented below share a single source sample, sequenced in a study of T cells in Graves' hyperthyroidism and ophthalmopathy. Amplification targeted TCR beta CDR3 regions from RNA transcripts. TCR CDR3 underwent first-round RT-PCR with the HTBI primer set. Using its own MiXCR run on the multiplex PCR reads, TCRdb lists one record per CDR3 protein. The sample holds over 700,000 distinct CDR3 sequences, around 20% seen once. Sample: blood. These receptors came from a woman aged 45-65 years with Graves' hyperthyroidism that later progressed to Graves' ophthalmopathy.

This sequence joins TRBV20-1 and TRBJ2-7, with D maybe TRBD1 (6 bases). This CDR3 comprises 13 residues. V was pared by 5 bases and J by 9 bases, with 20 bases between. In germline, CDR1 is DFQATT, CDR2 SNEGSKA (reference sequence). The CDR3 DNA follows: TGCAGTGCTCAAAGCCGGGACACCCTACGGCAGTACTTC. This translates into CSAQSRDTLRQYF.

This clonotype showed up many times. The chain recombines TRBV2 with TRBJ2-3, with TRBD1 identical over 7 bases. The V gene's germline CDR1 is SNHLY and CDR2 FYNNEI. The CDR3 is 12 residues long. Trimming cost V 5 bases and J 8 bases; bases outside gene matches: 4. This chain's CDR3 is CASSRTGGTQYF. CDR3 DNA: TGTGCCAGCAGTAGGACAGGTGGTACGCAGTATTTT.

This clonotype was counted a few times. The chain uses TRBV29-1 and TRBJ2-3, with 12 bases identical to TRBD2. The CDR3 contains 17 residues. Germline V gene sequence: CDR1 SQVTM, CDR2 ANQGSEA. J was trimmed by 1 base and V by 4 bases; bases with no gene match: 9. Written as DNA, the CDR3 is TGCAGCGTTGGACTAGCGGGGGCCTATTCGCGCACAGATACGCAGTATTTT. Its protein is CSVGLAGAYSRTDTQYF.

CDR3 DNA: TGTGCCAGCAGCCCAACTAGCGCGGGTGCCGGGGAGCTGTTTTTT. This encodes CASSPTSAGAGELFF. The genes are TRBV6-1 and TRBJ2-2, with 7 bases aligning to TRBD2. CDR3 size: 15 residues. Germline trimming cut 6 bases from V and 6 bases from J; bases unmatched to any gene: 10. Germline lookup yields CDR1 MNHNS and CDR2 SASEGT.

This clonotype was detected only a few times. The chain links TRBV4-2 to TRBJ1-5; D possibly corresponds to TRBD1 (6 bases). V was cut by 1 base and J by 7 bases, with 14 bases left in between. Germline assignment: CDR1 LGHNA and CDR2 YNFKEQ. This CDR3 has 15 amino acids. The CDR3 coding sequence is TGTGCCAGCAGCCAAGGGGGGGCAAGCGAACAGCCCCAGCATTTT. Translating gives CASSQGGASEQPQHF.

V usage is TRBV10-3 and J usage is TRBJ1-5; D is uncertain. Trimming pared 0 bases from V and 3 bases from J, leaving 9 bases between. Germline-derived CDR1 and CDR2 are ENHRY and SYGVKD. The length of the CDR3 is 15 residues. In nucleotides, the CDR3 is TGTGCCATCAGTGAGTCCTGGCAGGCCAATCAGCCCCAGCATTTT. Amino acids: CAISESWQANQPQHF.

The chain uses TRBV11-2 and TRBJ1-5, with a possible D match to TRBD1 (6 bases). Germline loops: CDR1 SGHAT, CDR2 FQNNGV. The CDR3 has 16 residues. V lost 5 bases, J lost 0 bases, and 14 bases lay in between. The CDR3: CASSPQTGLSNQPQHF. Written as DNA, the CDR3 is TGTGCCAGCAGCCCCCAGACAGGACTTAGCAATCAGCCCCAGCATTTT.

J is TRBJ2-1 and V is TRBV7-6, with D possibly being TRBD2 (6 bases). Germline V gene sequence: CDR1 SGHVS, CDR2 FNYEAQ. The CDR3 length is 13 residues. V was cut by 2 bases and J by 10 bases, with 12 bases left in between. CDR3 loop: CASSLMVAGEQFF. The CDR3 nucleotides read TGTGCCAGCAGCTTAATGGTCGCGGGGGAGCAGTTCTTC. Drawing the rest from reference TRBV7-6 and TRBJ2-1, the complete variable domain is GAGVSQSPRYKVTKRGQDVALRCDPISGHVSLYWYRQALGQGPEFLTYFNYEAQQDKSGLPNDRFSAERPEGSISTLTIQRTEQRDSAMYRCASSLMVAGEQFFGPGTRLTVL.

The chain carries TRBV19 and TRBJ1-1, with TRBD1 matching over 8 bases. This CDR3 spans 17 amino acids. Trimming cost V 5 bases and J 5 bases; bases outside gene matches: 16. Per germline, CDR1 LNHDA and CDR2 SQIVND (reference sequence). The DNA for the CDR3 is TGTGCCAGTAGTCACCGACGGACAGGGCCGAGGGGAACTGAAGCTTTCTTT. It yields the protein CASSHRRTGPRGTEAFF.

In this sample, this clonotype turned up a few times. The CDR3 sequence is CASSQDGHYNEQFF. Written as DNA, the CDR3 is TGTGCCAGCAGCCAAGACGGCCACTACAATGAGCAGTTCTTC. The gene calls are TRBV14 and TRBJ2-1, with D unresolved. V was pared by 0 bases and J by 3 bases, with 6 bases between. The CDR3 is 14 amino acids. Germline CDR1 SGHDN, CDR2 FVKESK.

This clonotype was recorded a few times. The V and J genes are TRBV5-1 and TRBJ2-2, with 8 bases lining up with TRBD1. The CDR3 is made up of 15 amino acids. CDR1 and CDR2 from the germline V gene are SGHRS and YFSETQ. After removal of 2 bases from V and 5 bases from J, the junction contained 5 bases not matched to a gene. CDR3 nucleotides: TGCGCCAGCAGCTTCAGGGACAGGAATACCGGGGAGCTGTTTTTT. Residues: CASSFRDRNTGELFF.

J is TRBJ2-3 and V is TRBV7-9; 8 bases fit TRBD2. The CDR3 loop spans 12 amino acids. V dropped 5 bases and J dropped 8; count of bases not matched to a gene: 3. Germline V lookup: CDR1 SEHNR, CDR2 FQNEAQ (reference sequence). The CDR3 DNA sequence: TGTGCCAGCAGCCCCGGGGGGGTTACGCAGTATTTT. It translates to CASSPGGVTQYF.

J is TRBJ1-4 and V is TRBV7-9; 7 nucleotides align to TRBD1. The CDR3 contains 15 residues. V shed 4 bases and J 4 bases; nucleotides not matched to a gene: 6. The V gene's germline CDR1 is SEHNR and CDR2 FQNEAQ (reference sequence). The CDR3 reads CASSSTGVGNEKLFF. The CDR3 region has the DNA TGTGCCAGCAGCTCCACAGGGGTTGGTAATGAAAAACTGTTTTTT.

CDR3 region: CASSLRGVSGNNEQFF. The CDR3 nucleotides are TGTGCCAGCAGTTTAAGAGGTGTGTCGGGCAACAATGAGCAGTTCTTC. This chain connects TRBV12-3 or TRBV12-4 to TRBJ2-1, with D unclear. Trimming took 2 bases from V and 5 from J, leaving 16 bases between them. The CDR3 is 16 amino acids.

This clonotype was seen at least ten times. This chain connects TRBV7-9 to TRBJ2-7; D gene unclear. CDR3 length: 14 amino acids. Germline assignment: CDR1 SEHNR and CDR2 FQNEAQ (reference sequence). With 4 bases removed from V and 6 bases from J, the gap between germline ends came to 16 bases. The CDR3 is CASSSASGWGEQYF. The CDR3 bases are TGTGCCAGCAGCTCTGCGTCGGGTTGGGGCGAGCAGTACTTC.

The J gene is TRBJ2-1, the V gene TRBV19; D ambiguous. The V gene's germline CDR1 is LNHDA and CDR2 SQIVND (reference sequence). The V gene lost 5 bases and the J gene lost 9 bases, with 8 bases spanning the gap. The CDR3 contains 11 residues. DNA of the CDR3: TGTGCCAGTAGTGACCCGCTTGAGCAGTTCTTC. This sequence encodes CASSDPLEQFF. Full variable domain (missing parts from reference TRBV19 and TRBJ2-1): DGGITQSPKYLFRKEGQNVTLSCEQNLNHDAMYWYRQDPGQGLRLIYYSQIVNDFQKGDIAEGYSVSREKKESFPLTVTSAQKNPTAFYLCASSDPLEQFFGPGTRLTVL.

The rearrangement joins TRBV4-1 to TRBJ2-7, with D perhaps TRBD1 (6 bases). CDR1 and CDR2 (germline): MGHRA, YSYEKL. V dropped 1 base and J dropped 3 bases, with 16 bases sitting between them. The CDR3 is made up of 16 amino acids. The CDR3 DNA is TGCGCCAGCAGCCAAGGCCCGGCAGGGGCGAACTACGAGCAGTACTTC. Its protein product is CASSQGPAGANYEQYF.

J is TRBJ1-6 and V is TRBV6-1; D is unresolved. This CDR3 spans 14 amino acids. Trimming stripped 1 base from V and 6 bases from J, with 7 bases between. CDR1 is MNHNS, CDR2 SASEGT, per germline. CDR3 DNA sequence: TGTGCCAGCAGTGAAGAGGGCTTTAATTCACCCCTCCACTTT. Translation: CASSEEGFNSPLHF.

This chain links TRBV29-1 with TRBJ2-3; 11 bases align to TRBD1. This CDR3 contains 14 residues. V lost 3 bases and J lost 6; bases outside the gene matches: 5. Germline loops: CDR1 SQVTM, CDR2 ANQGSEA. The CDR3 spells CSVDRTGGADTQYF. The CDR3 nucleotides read TGCAGCGTTGATCGGACAGGGGGCGCGGATACGCAGTATTTT.

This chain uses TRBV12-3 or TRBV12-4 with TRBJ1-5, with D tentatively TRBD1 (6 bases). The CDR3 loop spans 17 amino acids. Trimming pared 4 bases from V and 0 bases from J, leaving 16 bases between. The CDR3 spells CASSSPGQHYSNQPQHF. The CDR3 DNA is TGTGCCAGCAGTTCCCCTGGACAGCATTATAGCAATCAGCCCCAGCATTTT.

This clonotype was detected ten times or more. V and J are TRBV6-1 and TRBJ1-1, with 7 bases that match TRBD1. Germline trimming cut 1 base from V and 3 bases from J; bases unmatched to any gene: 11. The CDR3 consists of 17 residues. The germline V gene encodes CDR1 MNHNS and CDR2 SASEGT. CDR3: CASSEGWGGGAYTEAFF. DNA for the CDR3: TGTGCCAGCAGTGAAGGCTGGGGAGGGGGCGCTTACACTGAAGCTTTCTTT.

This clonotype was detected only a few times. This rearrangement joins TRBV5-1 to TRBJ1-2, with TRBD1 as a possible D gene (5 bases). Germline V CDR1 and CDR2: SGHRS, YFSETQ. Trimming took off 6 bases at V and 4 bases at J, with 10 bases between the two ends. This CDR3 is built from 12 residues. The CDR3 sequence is CASKQDGYGYTF. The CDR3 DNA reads TGCGCCAGCAAACAGGATGGCTATGGCTACACCTTC. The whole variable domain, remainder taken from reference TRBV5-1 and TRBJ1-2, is KAGVTQTPRYLIKTRGQQVTLSCSPISGHRSVSWYQQTPGQGLQFLFEYFSETQRNKGNFPGRFSGRQFSNSRSEMNVSTLELGDSALYLCASKQDGYGYTFGSGTRLTVV.

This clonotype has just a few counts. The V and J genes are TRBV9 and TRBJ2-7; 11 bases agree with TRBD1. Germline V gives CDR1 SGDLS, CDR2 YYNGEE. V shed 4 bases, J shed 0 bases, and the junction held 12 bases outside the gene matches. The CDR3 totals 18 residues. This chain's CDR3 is CASSTSGTGGISSYEQYF. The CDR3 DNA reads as TGTGCCAGCAGCACGTCCGGGACAGGGGGAATAAGCTCCTACGAGCAGTACTTC.

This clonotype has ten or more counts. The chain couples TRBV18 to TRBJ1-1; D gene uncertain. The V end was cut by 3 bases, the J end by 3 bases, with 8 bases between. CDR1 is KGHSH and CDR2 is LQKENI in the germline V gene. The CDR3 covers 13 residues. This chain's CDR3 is CASSPVGYTEAFF. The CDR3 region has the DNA TGTGCCAGCTCACCGGTGGGGTACACTGAAGCTTTCTTT.

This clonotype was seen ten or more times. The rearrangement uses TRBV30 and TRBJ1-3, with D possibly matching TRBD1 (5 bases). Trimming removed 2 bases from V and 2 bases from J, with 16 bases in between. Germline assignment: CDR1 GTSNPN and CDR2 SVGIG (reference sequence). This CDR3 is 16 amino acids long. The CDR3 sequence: CAWSLTGGFTGNTIYF. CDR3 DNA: TGTGCCTGGAGTTTGACGGGGGGGTTTACTGGAAACACCATATATTTT. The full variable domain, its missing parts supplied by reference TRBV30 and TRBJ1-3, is SQTIHQWPATLVQPVGSPLSLECTVEGTSNPNLYWYRQAAGRGLQLLFYSVGIGQISSEVPQNLSASRPQDRQFILSSKKLLLSDSGFYLCAWSLTGGFTGNTIYFGEGSWLTVV.

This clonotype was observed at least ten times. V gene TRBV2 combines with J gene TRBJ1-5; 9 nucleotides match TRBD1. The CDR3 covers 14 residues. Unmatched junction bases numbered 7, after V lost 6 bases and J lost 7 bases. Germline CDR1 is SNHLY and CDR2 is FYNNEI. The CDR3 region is CASSLQGARQPQHF. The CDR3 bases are TGTGCCAGCAGCTTACAGGGGGCACGGCAGCCCCAGCATTTT.

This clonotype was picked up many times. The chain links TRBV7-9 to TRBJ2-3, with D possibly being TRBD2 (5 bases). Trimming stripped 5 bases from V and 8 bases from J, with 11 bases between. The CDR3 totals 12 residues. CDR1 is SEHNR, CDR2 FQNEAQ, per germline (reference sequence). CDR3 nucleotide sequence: TGTGCCAGCAGCAGCGACCGGGGTACGCAGTATTTT. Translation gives CASSSDRGTQYF.

The CDR3 here is CASSYVGAPTDTQYF. Here the CDR3 DNA reads TGTGCCAGCAGTTACGTGGGGGCGCCCACAGATACGCAGTATTTT. This chain joins TRBV6-2 or TRBV6-3 and TRBJ2-3, with D tentatively TRBD1 (6 bases). Trimming left V 2 bases short and J 2 bases short, with 11 bases between. The CDR3 loop spans 15 amino acids. Germline assignment: CDR1 MNHEY and CDR2 SVGEGT.

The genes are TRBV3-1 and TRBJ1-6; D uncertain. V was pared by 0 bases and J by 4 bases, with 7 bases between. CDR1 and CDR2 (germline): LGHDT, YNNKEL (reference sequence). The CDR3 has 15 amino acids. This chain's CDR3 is CASSQDRGYNSPLHF. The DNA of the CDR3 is TGTGCCAGCAGCCAAGATCGGGGATATAATTCACCCCTCCACTTT.

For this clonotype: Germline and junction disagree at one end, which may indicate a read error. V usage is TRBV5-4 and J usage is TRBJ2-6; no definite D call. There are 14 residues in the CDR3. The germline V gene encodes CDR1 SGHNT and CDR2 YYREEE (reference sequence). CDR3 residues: CASARPSEANVLTF. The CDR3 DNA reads TGTGCCAGCGCACGCCCGTCTGAGGCCAACGTCCTGACTTTC.

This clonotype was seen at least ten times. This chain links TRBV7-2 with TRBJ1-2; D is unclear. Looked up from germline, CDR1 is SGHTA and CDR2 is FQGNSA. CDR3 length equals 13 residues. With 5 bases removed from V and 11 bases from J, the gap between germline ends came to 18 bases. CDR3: CASSPLEGRWYTF. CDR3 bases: TGTGCCAGCAGCCCCCTAGAAGGGCGGTGGTACACCTTC.

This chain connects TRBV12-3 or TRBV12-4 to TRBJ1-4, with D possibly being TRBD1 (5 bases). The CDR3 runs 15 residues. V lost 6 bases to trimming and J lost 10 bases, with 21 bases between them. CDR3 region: CASSPPGRAPGKLFF. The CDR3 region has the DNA TGTGCCAGCAGCCCCCCGGGACGAGCGCCCGGAAAACTGTTTTTT.